This T cell receptor beta chain derives from a study of Ad26.COV2.S vaccination and SARS-CoV-2 variants. On this clone: Antigen specificity is unknown.

General observations from the study: Reportedly, after vaccination the spike-specific CD8+ and CD4+ T cell responses displayed substantial breadth. An underestimation of total T cell responses may have resulted from the TCR breadth and depth analyses. Non-spike TCR breadth was similar in vaccine and placebo recipients.

Looked up from germline, CDR1 is SGHAT and CDR2 is FQNNGV. V lost 1 base to trimming and J lost 4 bases, with 8 bases between them. The CDR3 runs to 13 residues. Sequencing was performed with immunoSEQ multiplex PCR; in TCRdb, only in-frame clones are kept and a portion is missing. The sample comprises about 350,000 clones, under 95% of which are singletons, and under 4% rests with the top ten. This material consisted of peripheral blood, taken after recovery from COVID-19. This chain connects TRBV11-2 to TRBJ2-7; D remains ambiguous. This clonotype was sampled from a human donor who had recovered from COVID-19. CDR3 sequence: CASSLGDAYEQYF. In DNA, the CDR3 is TGTGCCAGCAGCTTAGGCGATGCGTACGAGCAGTACTTC. Variable domain in full (rest from reference TRBV11-2 and TRBJ2-7): EAGVAQSPRYKIIEKRQSVAFWCNPISGHATLYWYQQILGQGPKLLIQFQNNGVVDDSQLPKDRFSAERLKGVDSTLKIQPAKLEDSAVYLCASSLGDAYEQYFGPGTRLTVT.